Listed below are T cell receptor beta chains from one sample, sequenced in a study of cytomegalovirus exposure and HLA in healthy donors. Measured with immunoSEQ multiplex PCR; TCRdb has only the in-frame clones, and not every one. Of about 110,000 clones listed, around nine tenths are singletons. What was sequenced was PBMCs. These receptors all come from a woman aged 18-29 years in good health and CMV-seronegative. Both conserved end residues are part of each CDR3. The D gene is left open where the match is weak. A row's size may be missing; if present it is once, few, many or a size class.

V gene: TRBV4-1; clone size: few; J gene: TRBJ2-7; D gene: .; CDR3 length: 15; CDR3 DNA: TGCGCCAGCAGCCAAGATTCGGGGGAGACCTACGAGCAGTACTTC; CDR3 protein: CASSQDSGETYEQYF
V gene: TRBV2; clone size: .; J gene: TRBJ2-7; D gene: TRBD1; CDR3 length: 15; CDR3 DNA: TGTGCCAGCAAAGAGGCCCGGGACAGGTTTTACGAGCAGTACTTC; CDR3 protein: CASKEARDRFYEQYF
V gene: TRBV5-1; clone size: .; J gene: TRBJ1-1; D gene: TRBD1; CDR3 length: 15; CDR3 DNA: TGCGCCAGCAGCTTCCCCGGGACAGGGAACACTGAAGCTTTCTTT; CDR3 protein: CASSFPGTGNTEAFF
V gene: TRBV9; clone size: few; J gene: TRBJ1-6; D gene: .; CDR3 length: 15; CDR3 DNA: TGTGCCAGCAGCGTAGTGGCCTCCTATAATTCACCCCTCCACTTT; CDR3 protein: CASSVVASYNSPLHF
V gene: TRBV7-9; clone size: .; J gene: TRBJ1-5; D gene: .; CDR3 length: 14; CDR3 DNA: TGTGCCAGCAGCTTAGCAGGGGGCAATCAGCCCCAGCATTTT; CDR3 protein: CASSLAGGNQPQHF
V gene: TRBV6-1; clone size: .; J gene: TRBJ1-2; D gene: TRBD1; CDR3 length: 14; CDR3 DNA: TGTGCCAGCAGGACCCCGGGACAGGGCTCTGGCTACACCTTC; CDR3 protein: CASRTPGQGSGYTF
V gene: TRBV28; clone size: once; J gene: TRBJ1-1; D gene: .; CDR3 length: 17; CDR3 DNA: TGTGCCAGCAGTTTAGGTGAGGGGGGCGGGAGGAACACTGAAGCTTTCTTT; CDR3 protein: CASSLGEGGGRNTEAFF
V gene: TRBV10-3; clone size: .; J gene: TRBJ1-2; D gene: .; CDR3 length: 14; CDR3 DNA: TGTGCCATCAGTGATATCAACACCCCAACGATATACACCTTC; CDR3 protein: CAISDINTPTIYTF
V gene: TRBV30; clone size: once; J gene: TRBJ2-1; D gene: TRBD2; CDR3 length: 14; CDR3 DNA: TGTGCCTGGATGCGGCTAGCGGGATACAATGAGCAGTTCTTC; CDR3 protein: CAWMRLAGYNEQFF
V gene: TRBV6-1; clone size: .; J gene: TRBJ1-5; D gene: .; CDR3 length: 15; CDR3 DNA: TGTGCCAGCAGTGAACTCATAGAGGGACTAGAGCCCCAGCATTTT; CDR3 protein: CASSELIEGLEPQHF
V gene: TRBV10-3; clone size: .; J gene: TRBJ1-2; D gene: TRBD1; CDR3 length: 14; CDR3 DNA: TGTGCCATCAGTGTTACAGGGGTAGACTATGGCTACACCTTC; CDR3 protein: CAISVTGVDYGYTF
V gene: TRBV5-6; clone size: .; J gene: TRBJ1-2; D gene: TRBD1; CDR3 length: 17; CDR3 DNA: TGTGCCAGCAGCCCCATCTTGACAGGGTCGGGAAACTATGGCTACACCTTC; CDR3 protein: CASSPILTGSGNYGYTF
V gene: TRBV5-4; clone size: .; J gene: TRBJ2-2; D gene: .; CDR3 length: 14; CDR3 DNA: TGTGCCAGCAGCTTGGAAAGGGGGACCGGGGAGCTGTTTTTT; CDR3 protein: CASSLERGTGELFF
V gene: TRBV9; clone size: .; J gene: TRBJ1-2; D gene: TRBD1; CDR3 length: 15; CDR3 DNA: TGTGCCAGCAGCCCCACCGGGACAGATAACTATGGCTACACCTTC; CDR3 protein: CASSPTGTDNYGYTF